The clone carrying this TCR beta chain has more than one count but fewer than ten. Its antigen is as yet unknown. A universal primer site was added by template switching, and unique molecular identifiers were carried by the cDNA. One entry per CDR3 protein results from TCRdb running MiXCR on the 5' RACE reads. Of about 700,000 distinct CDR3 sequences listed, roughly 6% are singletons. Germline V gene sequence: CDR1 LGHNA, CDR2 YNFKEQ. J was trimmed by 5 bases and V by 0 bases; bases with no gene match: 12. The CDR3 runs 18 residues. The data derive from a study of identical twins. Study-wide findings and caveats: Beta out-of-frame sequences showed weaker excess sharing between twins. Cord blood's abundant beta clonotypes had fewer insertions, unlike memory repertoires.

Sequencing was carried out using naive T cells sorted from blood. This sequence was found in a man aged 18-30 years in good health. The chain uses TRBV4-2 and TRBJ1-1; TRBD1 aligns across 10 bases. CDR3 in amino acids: CASSQEVGTGEGKTEAFF. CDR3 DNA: TGTGCCAGCAGCCAAGAAGTCGGGACAGGGGAGGGGAAGACTGAAGCTTTCTTT.